This T cell receptor (beta chain) was identified in a study of blood T cells in healthy people across ages. A sample-barcoded 5' primer and a J-beta primer mix were used in a second PCR of about 6 to 11 cycles. Each sample yielded at least 3 million CDR3-containing paired-end reads. TCRdb called the 5' RACE reads again in MiXCR, with one record for every CDR3 protein. The profile shows approximately 800,000 distinct CDR3 sequences, roughly 60% of them singletons. Germline CDR1 SGHRS, CDR2 YFSETQ. This CDR3 is built from 13 residues. The chain employs TRBV5-1 and TRBJ2-7; D is ambiguous. The better agreement between TRBJ2-5 and the DNA end casts doubt on the J call. Material for sequencing was blood. The receptor's source is a man younger than 40 in good health. The CDR3 loop is CASSLEEQETQYF. The CDR3 DNA reads as TGCGCCAGCAGCTTGGAAGAGCAAGAGACCCAGTACTTC.